This TCR beta chain was obtained from a study of cytomegalovirus exposure and HLA in healthy donors (dated by TCRdb to the late 2010s). The study in broad terms: According to a later analysis, one platform produced both the approximately 110 validation repertoires and the approximately 660 repertoires of the first cohort. The study aimed to test whether signatures of past pathogen exposure could be identified by cataloging public T cell receptors. A separate validation cohort of over a hundred different subjects was used in addition to the 666-subject first cohort. The study combined high-throughput TCR immunosequencing, statistical association of individual TCRs with disease status, and machine learning to predict cytomegalovirus infection status. General conclusions and limits of the study: The study gave a list of over 150 TCR beta chains associated with cytomegalovirus. In a later analysis, TCRs clustered in the first cohort were found to also tend to co-occur in the 100 to 150 validation repertoires, with 94% of cluster scores above 0. While some public TCRs were present in many individuals, most TCR sequences turned up only very rarely across donors. Three of the identified cytomegalovirus-associated TCR beta chains were confirmed in vitro to be specific for cytomegalovirus antigens. According to the authors, the approach could potentially be generalized to other disease states and immunological phenotypes. Cytomegalovirus status was reported to be diagnosed by the classifier with high specificity and sensitivity in both the original and validation cohorts. A later analysis lacked HLA typing for the validation cohort, so it scored co-occurrence in that cohort across all 110 or so repertoires.

There are a few counts of this clone. No antigen is known for it. Base qualities are not recorded, but no much larger clone differs from it by a single base. The library was obtained by the immunoSEQ multiplex PCR assay. In the authors' own workflow: A statistical classification framework was built for diagnosing cytomegalovirus status from the catalog of TCR beta chain sequences. Held by TCRdb, this immuneACCESS table contains in-frame sequences only and omits some clones. Under half of the omission traces to an unresolved V gene where checked; the cause of the rest is unknown. V and J calls plus clone size are reproduced from that table; the DNA served to infer D and trimming. For this sample the table gives about 280,000 clones, of which approximately 90% were detected only once. The ten largest clones represent 0.92% of the sample. Separate from the approximately 700-subject first cohort, the validation cohort of more than 90 subjects was the group to which the donors belonged.

The CDR3 runs 14 residues from the cysteine to the phenylalanine. The CDR3 DNA has 42 bases and is translated from base 1. V and J are trimmed by 1 base and 6 bases, and the gene matches miss 2 bases of the junction. CDR1 is given as LNHDA and CDR2 as SQIVND, both from the germline V gene (reference sequence). The specimen was PBMCs. The rearrangement joined TRBV19 to TRBJ2-2; 7 central nucleotides agree with TRBD2. The clonotype was recovered from a woman between 18 and 29 years old in good health and CMV-seronegative. The CDR3 is CASSIVGRAGELFF. The bases are TGTGCCAGTAGTATAGTAGGGAGGGCCGGGGAGCTGTTTTTT.